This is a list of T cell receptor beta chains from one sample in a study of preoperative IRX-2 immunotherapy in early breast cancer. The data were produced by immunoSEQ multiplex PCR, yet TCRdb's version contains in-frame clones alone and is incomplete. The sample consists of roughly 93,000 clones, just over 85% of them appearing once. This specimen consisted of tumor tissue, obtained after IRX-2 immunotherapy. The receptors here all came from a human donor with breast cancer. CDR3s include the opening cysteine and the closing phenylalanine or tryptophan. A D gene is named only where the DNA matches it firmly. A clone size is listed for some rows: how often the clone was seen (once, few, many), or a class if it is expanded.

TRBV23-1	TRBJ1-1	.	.	TGCGCCAGCAGACTTCACGTGAACACTGAAGCTTTCTTT	CASRLHVNTEAFF
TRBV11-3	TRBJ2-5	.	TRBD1	TGTGCCAGCAGCTACGGGACAGCTCAAGAGACCCAGTACTTC	CASSYGTAQETQYF
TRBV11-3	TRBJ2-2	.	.	TGTGCCAGCAGCTCGCCCCCTGGGATCACCGGGGAGCTGTTTTTT	CASSSPPGITGELFF
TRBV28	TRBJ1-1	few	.	TGTGCCAGCAGACTAACGCGGGACACTGAAGCTTTCTTT	CASRLTRDTEAFF
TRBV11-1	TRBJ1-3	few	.	TGTGCCAGCAGCCAAGGCGGCGGCTCTGGAAACACCATATATTTT	CASSQGGGSGNTIYF
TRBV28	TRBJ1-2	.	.	TGTGCCAGCAGCCCGGGTGGGGGGGTTAACTATGGCTACACCTTC	CASSPGGGVNYGYTF
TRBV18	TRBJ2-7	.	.	TGTGCCAGCTCACAAACCGGGGACGGCCCCTACGAGCAGTACTTC	CASSQTGDGPYEQYF
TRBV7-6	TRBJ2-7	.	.	TGTGCCAGCAGCTACCCCGGGACTTCCTACGAGCAGTACTTC	CASSYPGTSYEQYF
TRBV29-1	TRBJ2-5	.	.	TGCAGCGTTGTCGGCAGCCAAGAGACCCAGTACTTC	CSVVGSQETQYF
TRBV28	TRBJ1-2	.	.	TGTGCCAGCATCGAATTCCTACAGAAAGGCTATGGCTACACCTTC	CASIEFLQKGYGYTF
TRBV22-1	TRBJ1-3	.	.	TGTGCCAGCAGTATGCTCCAGGGAGGCCTAAGAAACACCATATATTTT	CASSMLQGGLRNTIYF
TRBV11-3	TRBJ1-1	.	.	TGTGCCAGCAGCTTTATGGTTCGGGTGAACACTGAAGCTTTCTTT	CASSFMVRVNTEAFF
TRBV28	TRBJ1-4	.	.	TGTGCCAGCAGCGGGGATCTTAATGAAAAACTGTTTTTT	CASSGDLNEKLFF
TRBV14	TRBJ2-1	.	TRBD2	TGTGCCAGCAGCCATAGGACTAGCGGGGGGCAGTTCTTC	CASSHRTSGGQFF
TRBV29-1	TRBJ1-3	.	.	TGCAGCGTCCGAGGGGAGGCGTCCCACCATTGGAACACCATATATTTT	CSVRGEASHHWNTIYF
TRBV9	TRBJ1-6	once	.	TGTGCCAGCCAAAAGGGTACCGTCAGTAATTCACCCCTCCACTTT	CASQKGTVSNSPLHF
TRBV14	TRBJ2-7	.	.	TGTGCCAGCAGCCGACCGGGCCGCTACGAGCAGTACTTC	CASSRPGRYEQYF
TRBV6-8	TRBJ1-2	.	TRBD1	TGTGCCAGCAGCCAACAGACAGGGCCGGGCTACACCTTC	CASSQQTGPGYTF
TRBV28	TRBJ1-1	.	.	TGTGCCAGCAGTTTGAAGGGGAACACTGAAGCTTTCTTT	CASSLKGNTEAFF
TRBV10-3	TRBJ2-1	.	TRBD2	TGTGCCATCAGTGACCCGAGAAAGGGACTAGCGGGGGGGCGAGAAAATGAGCAGTTCTTC	CAISDPRKGLAGGRENEQFF
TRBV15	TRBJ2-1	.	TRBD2	TGTGCCACCAGCAGAGTTTTACTAGCGGGGGCCAATGAGCAGTTCTTC	CATSRVLLAGANEQFF
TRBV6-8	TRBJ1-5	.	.	TGTGCCAGCAGTTATACGGGGAATCAGCCCCAGCATTTT	CASSYTGNQPQHF
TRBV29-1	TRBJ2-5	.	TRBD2	TGCAGCGTTGTAGCGGGAGGGCTCCAAGAGACCCAGTACTTC	CSVVAGGLQETQYF
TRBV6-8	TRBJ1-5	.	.	TGTGCCAGCAGTAATACAGGGTATCATCAGCCCCAGCATTTT	CASSNTGYHQPQHF